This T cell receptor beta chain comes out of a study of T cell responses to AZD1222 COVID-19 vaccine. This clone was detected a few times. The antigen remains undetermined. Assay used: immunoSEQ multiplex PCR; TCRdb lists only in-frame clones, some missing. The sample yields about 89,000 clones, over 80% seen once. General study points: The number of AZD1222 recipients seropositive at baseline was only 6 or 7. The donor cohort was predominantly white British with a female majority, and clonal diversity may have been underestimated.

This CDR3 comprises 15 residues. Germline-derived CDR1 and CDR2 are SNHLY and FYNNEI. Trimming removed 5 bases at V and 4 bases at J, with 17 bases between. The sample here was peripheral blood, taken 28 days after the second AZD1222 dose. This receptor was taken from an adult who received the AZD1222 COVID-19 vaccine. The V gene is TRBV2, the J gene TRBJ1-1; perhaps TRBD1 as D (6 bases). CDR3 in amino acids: CASSQESGGRTEAFF. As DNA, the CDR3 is TGTGCCAGCAGTCAAGAGTCGGGGGGGCGCACTGAAGCTTTCTTT. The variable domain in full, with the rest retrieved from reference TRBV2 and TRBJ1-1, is EPEVTQTPSHQVTQMGQEVILRCVPISNHLYFYWYRQILGQKVEFLVSFYNNEISEKSEIFDDQFSVERPDGSNFTLKIRSTKLEDSAMYFCASSQESGGRTEAFFGQGTRLTVV.